These 15 T cell receptor beta chains share one sample of origin, sequenced in a study of Graves' ophthalmopathy and Graves' hyperthyroidism. Amplified material comprised TCR beta CDR3 regions derived from RNA transcripts. HTBI primers were used in a first-round RT-PCR, which preceded a second-round multiplex PCR. From the multiplex PCR reads, TCRdb called clonotypes with MiXCR, one entry per CDR3 protein. The top ten hold 11% of the sample, which has approximately 1.2 million distinct CDR3 sequences, about 40% seen once. Sequencing was performed on peripheral blood or thyroid tissue (not recorded which). The receptors were gathered from an adult man with Graves' hyperthyroidism.

J is TRBJ2-2 and V is TRBV7-2; TRBD1 aligns across 7 bases. V was clipped by 1 base and J by 0 bases; unmatched bases: 5. Germline V gene lookup returns CDR1 SGHTA and CDR2 FQGNSA. The CDR3 contains 17 residues. Here the CDR3 reads CASSLGTGLANTGELFF. Written as DNA, the CDR3 is TGTGCCAGCAGCTTAGGGACAGGACTCGCGAACACCGGGGAGCTGTTTTTT.

The sample holds many counts of this clonotype. V and J are TRBV20-1 and TRBJ2-7, with 9 bases aligning to TRBD2. This CDR3 contains 15 residues. Trimming removed 0 bases from V and 5 bases from J; junction bases left unmatched: 8. The germline gives CDR1 DFQATT, CDR2 SNEGSKA (reference sequence). DNA for the CDR3: TGCAGTGCTAGAGATCGGCCTAGCGGGATCGACGAGCAGTACTTC. This codes for CSARDRPSGIDEQYF.

In this sample, this clonotype turned up many times. This chain connects TRBV7-9 to TRBJ1-4; TRBD1 matches 8 bases. Unmatched junction bases numbered 8, after V lost 2 bases and J lost 3 bases. This CDR3 comprises 17 residues. CDR1 is SEHNR and CDR2 is FQNEAQ in the germline V gene (reference sequence). CDR3 loop: CASSLLRSTGANEKLFF. The CDR3 DNA reads as TGTGCCAGCAGCTTACTTAGGTCGACAGGGGCTAATGAAAAACTGTTTTTT.

The chain couples TRBV6-5 to TRBJ1-1; D is perhaps TRBD1 (6 bases). Germline CDR1 MNHEY, CDR2 SVGAGI. Trimming shortened V by 7 bases and J by 8 bases, and 14 bases separated the two germline ends. The CDR3 consists of 12 residues. The CDR3 DNA is TGTGCCAGCAATTCGGCAGGGACAGAAGCTTTCTTT. Protein product: CASNSAGTEAFF.

About this clonotype itself: The final CDR3 position lacks the conserved phenylalanine or tryptophan, pointing to a likely read error. The chain carries TRBV4-2 and TRBJ2-5; a possible D gene is TRBD2 (6 bases). The germline V and J ends were trimmed by 1 base and 4 bases, with 10 bases remaining between them. The germline V gene has CDR1 LGHNA and CDR2 YNFKEQ. The CDR3 is 14 amino acids. CDR3 DNA sequence: TGTGCCAGCAGCCAAGGTCAGGGAGGAGAGACCCAGTACATC. This translates into CASSQGQGGETQYI.

J is TRBJ1-4 and V is TRBV6-5; D is ambiguous. CDR1 and CDR2 (germline): MNHEY, SVGAGI. This CDR3 has 15 amino acids. Trimming cost V 5 bases and J 0 bases, with 10 bases left between them. This chain's CDR3 is CASSQDGTTNEKLFF. CDR3 sequence (DNA): TGTGCCAGCAGTCAGGACGGAACAACTAATGAAAAACTGTTTTTT.

This clonotype was observed a handful of times. The conserved closing phenylalanine or tryptophan is absent in this CDR3, likely reflecting a read error. Because the CDR3's place on the DNA is in doubt, the DNA is left out and the CDR3 is given as listed by TCRdb. V gene TRBV9 combines with J gene TRBJ1-3. Counting both end residues, the CDR3 totals 8 amino acids. Germline V gives CDR1 SGDLS, CDR2 YYNGEE. The CDR3 here is CASSVGGT.

The chain is built from TRBV29-1 and TRBJ1-2, with 8 nucleotides matching TRBD1. The CDR3 contains 12 residues. Losses at the gene ends were 8 bases for V and 2 bases for J; bases not matched to a gene: 4. Germline V lookup: CDR1 SQVTM, CDR2 ANQGSEA. The CDR3 region is CSMRQGNYGYTF. DNA for the CDR3: TGCAGCATGAGACAGGGGAACTATGGCTACACCTTC.

The chain carries TRBV12-3 or TRBV12-4 and TRBJ2-7, with D possibly being TRBD1 (5 bases). V lost 7 bases and J 1 base, leaving 11 bases between the germline ends. The CDR3 loop spans 13 amino acids. CDR3 in amino acids: CASTPQGSYEQYF. For the CDR3, the DNA is TGTGCCAGCACTCCCCAGGGATCCTACGAGCAGTACTTC.

This clonotype occurred many times. The V call is TRBV29-1, the J call TRBJ2-5; D possibly corresponds to TRBD2 (6 bases). Germline V gives CDR1 SQVTM, CDR2 ANQGSEA. CDR3 size: 12 residues. V lost 4 bases and J lost 5, with 11 bases in between. CDR3 nucleotide sequence: TGCAGCGTTGGTATAGGAGGGGAGACCCAGTACTTC. Residues: CSVGIGGETQYF. Complete variable domain (other parts from reference TRBV29-1 and TRBJ2-5): SAVISQKPSRDICQRGTSLTIQCQVDSQVTMMFWYRQQPGQSLTLIATANQGSEATYESGFVIDKFPISRPNLTFSTLTVSNMSPEDSSIYLCSVGIGGETQYFGPGTRLLVL.

The rearrangement joins TRBV10-3 to TRBJ1-2; 8 positions match TRBD1. There are 13 residues in the CDR3. V was clipped by 4 bases and J by 5 bases; unmatched bases: 3. Per germline, CDR1 ENHRY and CDR2 SYGVKD. For the CDR3, the DNA is TGTGCCATCAGTGGGACAGGGTTATATGGCTACACCTTC. Amino acids: CAISGTGLYGYTF.

This clonotype was picked up many times. This sequence joins TRBV27 and TRBJ1-5; 7 bases line up with TRBD1. With V trimmed by 6 bases and J by 5 bases, 7 bases remained unmatched. CDR1 and CDR2 (germline): MNHEY, SMNVEV (reference sequence). The CDR3 covers 14 residues. The CDR3 coding sequence is TGTGCCAGCAGCCAGAGGGACAGATATCAGCCCCAGCATTTT. It codes for CASSQRDRYQPQHF.

This clonotype was observed a few times. The chain has TRBV25-1 and TRBJ2-5; D possibly corresponds to TRBD2 (5 bases). The CDR3 is 14 amino acids. Germline CDR1 is MGHDK and CDR2 is SYGVNS. Between the trimmed V and J ends, which lost 1 base and 5 bases, there was a span of 11 bases. The CDR3 DNA reads as TGTGCCAGCAGTGAATCTAGGGAGTCGGAGACCCAGTACTTC. It encodes CASSESRESETQYF.

This clonotype has a handful of counts. The chain joins TRBV12-3 or TRBV12-4 to TRBJ1-2; 7 bases match TRBD1. J was trimmed by 7 bases and V by 4 bases; bases with no gene match: 12. The length of the CDR3 is 15 residues. CDR3 sequence (DNA): TGTGCCAGCAGTTCGAGCAAGACAGGGCTCGCTGGCTACACCTTC. Translation gives CASSSSKTGLAGYTF.

Many counts were recorded for this clonotype. The chain recombines TRBV20-1 with TRBJ1-1, with a tentative D call TRBD1 (5 bases). Germline V gene data show CDR1 as DFQATT and CDR2 as SNEGSKA (reference sequence). The CDR3 sequence is 13 residues long. Trimming cost V 7 bases and J 7 bases, with 19 bases left between them. Here the CDR3 DNA reads TGCAGTGTTAAGGTTCGGGGACTGAGTGAAGCTTTCTTT. This translates into CSVKVRGLSEAFF.